This is a list of T cell receptor beta chains from one sample in a study of human T cells and chemical hapten exposure. Each CDR3 protein gets one entry after TCRdb re-called the RACE reads with MiXCR. The repertoire consists of about 190,000 distinct CDR3 sequences, with under 25% occurring once and the leading ten covering over 2%. Material: whole blood, obtained in connection with sensitization to the hapten diphenylcyclopropenone (DPC). These receptors all come from a woman between 40 and 50 years old with alopecia areata. Some clones in this sample may be carry-over from other donors' samples. CDR3s include the opening cysteine and the closing phenylalanine or tryptophan. Expanded clones get a size class; other rows say once, few or many, or leave the size out.

V,J,size,CDR3
TRBV7-9,TRBJ1-1,few,CASSLAGAPEAFF
TRBV7-2,TRBJ2-1,few,CASRLSQSSYNEQFF
TRBV15,TRBJ2-2,few,CATSRTLALNTGELFF
TRBV7-2,TRBJ2-5,many,CASRPWGQREETQYF
TRBV19,TRBJ2-3,NA,CASSMGGADTQYF
TRBV12-5,TRBJ1-1,NA,CASGLEVNTEAFF
TRBV28,TRBJ1-2,NA,CASSQDGYTF
TRBV6-5,TRBJ2-3,NA,CASSYSTSGTQYF
TRBV7-2,TRBJ2-3,NA,CASSTRGGGLAGTDTQYF
TRBV6-2/TRBV6-3,TRBJ1-4,NA,CASSLGGTGREKLFF
TRBV6-6,TRBJ2-5,NA,CASSYPDGETQYF
TRBV6-5,TRBJ2-6,NA,CASSYSTIGANVLTF
TRBV7-9,TRBJ2-7,NA,CASSLRGGTGDYEQYF
TRBV27,TRBJ1-2,few,CASSFAGNYGYTF
TRBV20-1,TRBJ2-5,NA,CSAARRLAGAQETQYF
TRBV6-5,TRBJ2-5,NA,CASSYRQETQYF
TRBV7-9,TRBJ1-2,NA,CASSLEVAGYTF
TRBV29-1,TRBJ2-1,many,CSVDGESNEQFF
TRBV4-3,TRBJ2-3,few,CASSQDASGSTPSDTQYF
TRBV5-1,TRBJ1-2,NA,CASSWDSQANGGYTF
TRBV7-2,TRBJ2-7,few,CASSWGFGPYEQYF
TRBV7-2,TRBJ1-5,NA,CASSGAGVQPQHF
TRBV7-2,TRBJ2-6,NA,CASSLIAAASGANVLTF
TRBV20-1,TRBJ2-3,few,CSAETHGGTDTQYF
TRBV7-2,TRBJ2-7,NA,CASSQTRASGQYF
TRBV5-1,TRBJ2-2,NA,CASSFVGGTNTGELFF
TRBV27,TRBJ2-3,few,CASSLEGFTDTQYF
TRBV6-5,TRBJ1-6,NA,CASRPGGRENSPLHF
TRBV10-3,TRBJ1-2,NA,CAISPTGTGYGYTF
TRBV29-1,TRBJ2-1,few,CSVAQGRYNEQFF
TRBV12-3/TRBV12-4,TRBJ2-3,few,CASSLGQHTDTQYF
TRBV20-1,TRBJ1-2,NA,CSARGDLPANYGYTF
TRBV7-9,TRBJ2-5,NA,CASSTRLASETQYF
TRBV9,TRBJ1-5,NA,CASSAWGNQPQHF
TRBV7-2,TRBJ1-2,few,CASSLAARAGGYTF
TRBV18,TRBJ2-5,NA,CASSPSRQETQYF
TRBV7-9,TRBJ2-1,NA,CASSLDTLLYNEQFF
TRBV4-2,TRBJ1-2,NA,CASSQDLQGRYGYTF
TRBV10-3,TRBJ2-3,few,CAISGQSTDTQYF
TRBV29-1,TRBJ1-3,few,CSAADWAAGNTIYF
TRBV20-1,TRBJ1-1,few,CSAREGTPNTEAFF
TRBV20-1,TRBJ2-5,NA,CSALETSGTETQYF
TRBV12-3/TRBV12-4,TRBJ2-2,NA,CASRGVVGTTGELFF
TRBV7-2,TRBJ2-5,few,CASSPLGLAGARETQYF
TRBV12-3/TRBV12-4,TRBJ2-5,once,CASSLGGGMGAETQYF
TRBV20-1,TRBJ2-2,NA,CSASSGTAGELFF
TRBV5-1,TRBJ2-7,NA,CASSWIRDPSYEQYF
TRBV4-1,TRBJ1-2,NA,CASSQVGGANYGYTF
TRBV20-1,TRBJ1-1,NA,CSAGRDRTEAFF
TRBV20-1,TRBJ2-1,NA,CSARNPGGPYNEQFF
TRBV28,TRBJ2-5,few,CASSLPGRGQETQYF
TRBV10-2,TRBJ2-3,NA,CASSDWGQSTDTQYF
TRBV9,TRBJ2-1,few,CASSVVRGEQFF
TRBV29-1,TRBJ2-1,NA,CSVDGPPEQFF
TRBV9,TRBJ1-1,NA,CASRLLPGQGGTEAFF
TRBV10-3,TRBJ2-1,NA,CAIATRDEQFF
TRBV20-1,TRBJ1-5,NA,CSASLGSQKSYQPQHF